The entry below describes one TCR beta chain. This clonotype was seen at least ten times. No much larger clone is present one base from it, and per-base qualities are unavailable. This entry comes from a study of T cells after yellow fever vaccination (dated by TCRdb to about 2019). Regarding the study in general: Using CD3, CD45RA, CCR7 and CD95 staining, memory subsets (EM, EMRA, CM and Tscm) were sorted on a BD FACS Aria III. Libraries from fractions with low cell numbers were prepared with the SMART-Seq v4 Ultra Low Input RNA kit. To track T-cell clones before and after primary and booster YFV17D yellow fever vaccination, bulk TCR alpha and beta repertoires were sequenced longitudinally. Two healthy male donors made up the cohort, one aged 18 to 30 years and the other aged 30 to 40 years. Blood samples were taken at several timepoints before and after primary and secondary immunization, and bulk PBMC replicates and cell subsets were isolated. Sorting of memory subsets took place on days 0, 15 and 45 and at 18 months after primary vaccination, as well as on days 0, 15 and 45 after the 30-year booster. Beyond this particular receptor, the publication reports: Compared with the primary T-cell response, the secondary T-cell response was weaker but faster, peaking on day 5 rather than day 15. Most clones expanded after primary vaccination were re-detected after the booster (almost 98% of CD4 and around 88% of CD8), suggesting broad memory maintenance. A small share of clonotypes occurred in both CD4 and CD8 compartments, likely arising from convergent recombination. Because only two donors were included in the study, the extent to which the findings can be generalized is limited. In the sorted memory subsets on day 0, nearly all vaccine-responding clonotypes were below the level of detection. Because abundant contaminating clonotypes from the bulk population could be contained in FACS-sorted repertoires, computational filtering was required.

Instrument on record: Illumina NovaSeq 6000. TCR cDNA was synthesized by 5'RACE template switching, through which a universal primer site and unique molecular identifiers were introduced. Priming for cDNA synthesis came from both the TCR alpha and TCR beta constant segments. Library amplification used two PCR steps, and the second PCR step added sample barcodes and sequencing adapters. Libraries were sequenced on Illumina HiSeq 2500 (2x100 bp) or NovaSeq (2x150 bp). The study's own analysis went as follows. MIGEC handled demultiplexing of reads and collapsing into UMI consensus sequences, while MiXCR performed V(D)J alignment. Vaccine-responding clonotypes were identified with edgeR using replicate PBMC samples, with FDR below 0.01 and a log2 fold change above 5 up to day 15 being required. Each bulk clonotype was labeled CD4 or CD8 based on which sequenced repertoire, CD4 or CD8, contained the clonotype at higher abundance. Clonotype frequencies in memory subsets were weighted by FACS-sorted cell numbers to estimate each clone's distribution across memory phenotypes. The public reads were reprocessed in TCRdb via fastp at Q25 and MiXCR, keeping in-frame beta chains. CDR3 protein sequences are deduplicated, and each keeps its most common genes and DNA. TCRdb, not the authors, supplied the V and J calls. Present in this sample are 15,000 or so distinct CDR3 sequences, 7.3% of which were seen just once. Of the sample, more than 1.5% falls within the top ten clones.

This sample's treatment or condition label indicates: live attenuated yellow fever vaccine strain. A standard Ficoll-Paque protocol was used to isolate PBMCs from peripheral blood. The RNeasy Micro Kit was used to extract RNA from sorted memory subsets. This specimen was PBMCs, either bulk or a sorted T-cell subset (CD4+, CD8+, memory, or dextramer-sorted; not recorded which), taken on the day of the yellow fever booster vaccination. The clonotype comes from a man aged 18 to 35 who received the YFV17D yellow fever vaccine.

CDR3 sequence: CASSGTVYNEQFF. The nucleotide sequence is TGTGCCAGCTCAGGGACGGTTTACAATGAGCAGTTCTTC. The sequence is built from TRBV18 and TRBJ2-1, with the D call tentatively TRBD1 or TRBD2, each fitting 5 bases. The junction carries 9 bases between V and J, which are trimmed by 5 bases and 4 bases respectively. The CDR3 covers 13 residues, taking in both the cysteine and the phenylalanine. Only the CDR3 part of the read is kept: 39 bases, read in frame from the first base. In the germline V gene, CDR1 corresponds to KGHSH and CDR2 to LQKENI.